The sequence of this T cell receptor beta chain was determined in a study of T-cell reconstitution after alpha-beta-depleted transplantation in children. V dropped 2 bases and J dropped 1; count of bases not matched to a gene: 6. CDR1 is DFQATT and CDR2 is SNEGSKA in the germline V gene (reference sequence). This CDR3 has 16 amino acids. Unique molecular identifiers were incorporated during preparation of the TCRbeta library. TCRdb reprocessed the PCR reads via MiXCR and lists one record per CDR3 protein. Here the sample spans about 360,000 distinct CDR3 sequences, roughly 14% being singletons. This clonotype has a count of ten or more.

This chain joins TRBV20-1 and TRBJ2-7, with TRBD2 matching 12 bases. This material consisted of PBMCs, taken from the stem cell graft. The receptor was derived from a human donor who donated a stem cell graft to a child with Fanconi anemia. DNA of the CDR3: TGCAGTGCTAGAAGGGCTAGCGGGGGGGCGTCCTACGAGCAGTACTTC. Translated, it gives CSARRASGGASYEQYF.